These 27 T cell receptor beta chains came from one sample sequenced in a study of blood T cell repertoires in COVID-19. Libraries were prepared by immunoSEQ multiplex PCR; TCRdb keeps only in-frame clonotypes and omits some of them. The table shows 120,000 to 150,000 clones, with roughly 80% occurring only once. Sequences were obtained from peripheral blood. The receptor source for this set is a human donor in a cohort sampled during active COVID-19.

The rearrangement joins TRBV10-2 to TRBJ2-7; 8 nucleotides line up with TRBD2. The V and J ends lost 5 bases and 7 bases, in that order; junction bases with no gene match: 10. The CDR3 runs to 14 residues. CDR1 is WSHSY, CDR2 SAAADI, per germline. In nucleotides, the CDR3 is TGCGCCAGCAGTACGGGGGGGCCCAGGTGGGAGCAGTACTTC. Amino acids: CASSTGGPRWEQYF.

The chain is built from TRBV6-1 and TRBJ2-3, with D possibly matching TRBD1 (5 bases). The V gene lost 0 bases and the J gene lost 0 bases, with 13 bases spanning the gap. The length of the CDR3 is 17 residues. Germline values: CDR1 MNHNS, CDR2 SASEGT. The CDR3 nucleotides are TGTGCCAGCAGTGAAGCGTGGGGCGGATCTAGCACAGATACGCAGTATTTT. It specifies CASSEAWGGSSTDTQYF.

The chain links TRBV7-3 to TRBJ2-1; 8 positions match TRBD2. Germline loops: CDR1 SGHTA, CDR2 FQGTGA. The CDR3 is 16 amino acids. The J segment lost 1 base and the V segment lost 2 bases, leaving 4 bases of the junction unmatched. CDR3 in DNA: TGTGCCAGCAGCTTAGACGCTAGCGGGTCCTACAATGAGCAGTTCTTC. Translated: CASSLDASGSYNEQFF. The variable domain in full, with the rest retrieved from reference TRBV7-3 and TRBJ2-1, is GAGVSQTPSNKVTEKGKYVELRCDPISGHTALYWYRQSLGQGPEFLIYFQGTGAADDSGLPNDRFFAVRPEGSVSTLKIQRTERGDSAVYLCASSLDASGSYNEQFFGPGTRLTVL.

This clone occurred once. The rearrangement links TRBV4-2 to TRBJ2-5; 8 bases match TRBD2. The ends lost 5 bases at V and 2 bases at J; junction bases unmatched: 13. This CDR3 spans 17 amino acids. The germline CDR1 and CDR2 sequences are LGHNA and YNFKEQ. The CDR3 DNA is TGTGCCAGCAGCTCCCACCGGGGCGGGGGGTCTCAAGAGACCCAGTACTTC. Amino acid sequence: CASSSHRGGGSQETQYF.

The rearrangement joins TRBV4-1 to TRBJ1-5; D gene ambiguous. Germline CDR1 MGHRA, CDR2 YSYEKL. Deletions cut 1 base from V and 0 bases from J, with 7 bases between. The CDR3 runs to 15 residues. In DNA, the CDR3 is TGCGCCAGCAGCCAAGTACAGAATAGCAATCAGCCCCAGCATTTT. Its protein is CASSQVQNSNQPQHF.

The chain joins TRBV19 to TRBJ1-4, with D hard to call. The CDR3 has 14 amino acids. CDR1 and CDR2 (germline): LNHDA, SQIVND (reference sequence). V shed 6 bases and J shed 5 bases, with 13 bases lying between them. The CDR3 region is CASRGTAENEKLFF. Written as DNA, the CDR3 is TGTGCCAGTAGGGGTACGGCGGAGAATGAAAAACTGTTTTTT.

The V and J genes are TRBV7-2 and TRBJ1-2; 7 bases are a match to TRBD1. The CDR3 runs to 15 residues. V trimming: 3 bases; J trimming: 3 bases; junction bases outside the gene matches: 7. CDR1 is SGHTA and CDR2 is FQGNSA in the germline V gene. The CDR3 DNA follows: TGTGCCAGCAGCTTCCGGGACAGATCATACTATGGCTACACCTTC. As protein: CASSFRDRSYYGYTF.

The V and J genes are TRBV2 and TRBJ1-2, with TRBD1 identical over 10 bases. V shed 6 bases and J 5 bases; nucleotides not matched to a gene: 9. Germline lookup yields CDR1 SNHLY and CDR2 FYNNEI. CDR3 length: 15 residues. CDR3 sequence: CASRSTGGAAYGYTF. The CDR3 bases are TGTGCCAGCAGGTCGACAGGGGGCGCAGCTTATGGCTACACCTTC.

V is TRBV19 and J is TRBJ1-2; 9 bases are a match to TRBD1. Trimming removed 5 bases from V and 3 bases from J; junction bases left unmatched: 4. CDR3 length: 14 amino acids. CDR1 is LNHDA, CDR2 SQIVND, per germline (reference sequence). CDR3 in amino acids: CASSPRTGDYGYTF. The DNA of the CDR3 is TGTGCCAGTAGTCCACGGACAGGGGACTATGGCTACACCTTC.

The genes are TRBV20-1 and TRBJ1-2, with D perhaps matching TRBD1 (6 bases). Trimming shortened V by 3 bases and J by 6 bases, and 11 bases separated the two germline ends. From germline, CDR1 is DFQATT and CDR2 SNEGSKA (reference sequence). This CDR3 has 12 residues. The CDR3 sequence is CSASLPGDGYTF. In DNA, the CDR3 is TGCAGTGCTAGTCTCCCAGGGGATGGCTACACCTTC.

This clone was counted a few times. V is TRBV6-5 and J is TRBJ1-3; no clear D. This CDR3 spans 15 amino acids. Germline V lookup: CDR1 MNHEY, CDR2 SVGAGI. The V end lost 6 bases, the J end lost 0 bases, and 12 bases lay between the germline ends. The CDR3 sequence is CASRTPQSSGNTIYF. CDR3 DNA: TGTGCCAGCAGAACCCCACAGAGCTCTGGAAACACCATATATTTT.

The chain combines TRBV3-1 (or the pseudogene TRBV3-2) with TRBJ2-2; 15 nucleotides agree with TRBD2. The CDR3 is made up of 16 amino acids. V trimming: 4 bases; J trimming: 6 bases; junction bases outside the gene matches: 3. Germline values: CDR1 LGHDT, CDR2 YNNKEL (reference sequence). CDR3 nucleotide sequence: TGTGCCAGCAGCCGGACTAGCGGGGGGGCCGCCGGGGAGCTGTTTTTT. Translated: CASSRTSGGAAGELFF.

The chain carries TRBV29-1 and TRBJ2-1, with D tentatively TRBD2 (6 bases). The CDR3 contains 15 residues. Germline loops: CDR1 SQVTM, CDR2 ANQGSEA. V was trimmed by 4 bases and J by 0 bases, leaving 13 bases between them. The DNA of the CDR3 is TGCAGCGTTGGGTGGGGCGGGGACTCCTACAATGAGCAGTTCTTC. Translated: CSVGWGGDSYNEQFF.

The chain is built from TRBV11-2 and TRBJ2-2; 8 positions agree with TRBD1. The CDR3 has 14 amino acids. The germline gives CDR1 SGHAT, CDR2 FQNNGV. V was pared by 4 bases and J by 7 bases, with 5 bases of the junction left unmatched. The CDR3 sequence is CASSWDRTGGELFF. CDR3 sequence (DNA): TGTGCCAGCAGCTGGGACAGGACGGGCGGGGAGCTGTTTTTT.

The chain recombines TRBV6-4 with TRBJ2-5; D might be TRBD2 (6 bases). This CDR3 is built from 16 residues. Trimming removed 0 bases at V and 2 bases at J, with 13 bases between. Germline V lookup: CDR1 MRHNA, CDR2 SNTAGT. The CDR3 DNA follows: TGTGCCAGCAGTGACTCAGAACCGACTAGTCAAGAGACCCAGTACTTC. Encoded protein: CASSDSEPTSQETQYF.

This clone was seen only a few times. The chain combines TRBV9 with TRBJ1-5; possibly TRBD1 for D (5 bases). The V gene's germline CDR1 is SGDLS and CDR2 YYNGEE. V lost 0 bases to trimming and J lost 9 bases, with 13 bases between them. The CDR3 consists of 14 residues. The DNA of the CDR3 is TGTGCCAGCAGCGTAGGGGACCGCGGGGGGCCCCAGCATTTT. It yields the protein CASSVGDRGGPQHF.

This CDR3 reads CASSLAGTGGWSGTEAFF. The CDR3 coding sequence is TGCGCCAGCAGCTTGGCCGGGACAGGGGGCTGGTCGGGGACTGAAGCTTTCTTT. The chain has TRBV5-1 and TRBJ1-1, with TRBD1 matching over 12 bases. Per the germline V gene, CDR1 is SGHRS and CDR2 is YFSETQ. There are 18 residues in the CDR3. V shed 0 bases and J 5 bases; nucleotides not matched to a gene: 11.

In its sample, this clone was seen once. This sequence joins TRBV6-5 and TRBJ2-7; D unclear. This CDR3 region has 13 residues. CDR1 is MNHEY, CDR2 SVGAGI, per germline. V shed 5 bases and J shed 3 bases, with 11 bases lying between them. The CDR3: CASSQTGSYEQYF. In DNA, the CDR3 is TGTGCCAGCAGTCAGACTGGAAGCTACGAGCAGTACTTC.

V gene TRBV5-1 combines with J gene TRBJ2-7; D remains unclear. The CDR3 is made up of 14 amino acids. The germline V gene has CDR1 SGHRS and CDR2 YFSETQ. The V end was cut by 0 bases, the J end by 1 base, with 8 bases between. The CDR3 bases are TGCGCCAGCAGCTTGGACAGTAGATCCTACGAGCAGTACTTC. It translates to CASSLDSRSYEQYF.

In its sample, this clone was seen a few times. The chain has TRBV5-1 and TRBJ1-2; 8 positions match TRBD1. Germline loops: CDR1 SGHRS, CDR2 YFSETQ. The CDR3 length is 14 residues. J gave up 4 bases and V 4 bases, and 6 bases lay outside the gene matches. Written as DNA, the CDR3 is TGCGCCAGCAGCCTAACAGGGGGTGTCTATGGCTACACCTTC. The encoded protein is CASSLTGGVYGYTF.

The gene calls are TRBV27 and TRBJ2-5; 11 bases align to TRBD2. Germline V gene data show CDR1 as MNHEY and CDR2 as SMNVEV (reference sequence). Trimming took 4 bases from V and 3 from J; bases not matched to a gene: 4. The CDR3 extends over 15 amino acids. The CDR3 DNA follows: TGTGCCAGCAGTTCCCCTAGCGGGGGGAAAGAGACCCAGTACTTC. Translated: CASSSPSGGKETQYF.

The chain is built from TRBV7-9 and TRBJ1-4, with a weak D call TRBD1 (5 bases). The CDR3 is made up of 16 amino acids. Trimming cost V 3 bases and J 4 bases, with 15 bases left between them. Germline loops: CDR1 SEHNR, CDR2 FQNEAQ (reference sequence). The CDR3 sequence: CASSLLLGQSNEKLFF. The CDR3 DNA sequence: TGTGCCAGCAGCTTGCTTCTGGGGCAAAGTAATGAAAAACTGTTTTTT.

J is TRBJ2-2 and V is TRBV28, with a tentative D call TRBD2 (5 bases). CDR1 is MDHEN and CDR2 is SYDVKM in the germline V gene. The V and J ends lost 8 bases and 2 bases respectively, with 15 bases between them. CDR3 length: 15 amino acids. The CDR3: CASQEGDTNTGELFF. CDR3 DNA: TGTGCCAGCCAAGAGGGAGACACTAACACCGGGGAGCTGTTTTTT.

The chain carries TRBV5-1 and TRBJ2-7; 7 bases match TRBD1. The CDR3 consists of 14 residues. Germline CDR1 SGHRS, CDR2 YFSETQ. Trimming cost V 3 bases and J 5 bases; bases outside gene matches: 8. The CDR3, as DNA: TGCGCCAGCAGCTCGTTGACAGGGTCGAACGAGCAGTACTTC. Its protein is CASSSLTGSNEQYF. Full variable domain (remainder filled in from reference TRBV5-1 and TRBJ2-7): KAGVTQTPRYLIKTRGQQVTLSCSPISGHRSVSWYQQTPGQGLQFLFEYFSETQRNKGNFPGRFSGRQFSNSRSEMNVSTLELGDSALYLCASSSLTGSNEQYFGPGTRLTVT.

V gene TRBV18 combines with J gene TRBJ2-7; 10 bases line up with TRBD1. The J segment lost 3 bases and the V segment lost 2 bases, leaving 7 bases of the junction unmatched. The germline V gene has CDR1 KGHSH and CDR2 LQKENI. The CDR3 contains 16 residues. This CDR3 is CASSPGGTGEYYEQYF. The CDR3 DNA reads TGTGCCAGCTCACCAGGAGGGACAGGGGAATACTACGAGCAGTACTTC. The variable domain in full, completed from reference TRBV18 and TRBJ2-7, reads NAGVMQNPRHLVRRRGQEARLRCSPMKGHSHVYWYRQLPEEGLKFMVYLQKENIIDESGMPKERFSAEFPKEGPSILRIQQVVRGDSAAYFCASSPGGTGEYYEQYFGPGTRLTVT.

V gene TRBV15 combines with J gene TRBJ1-1; a possible D gene is TRBD1 (6 bases). The CDR3 contains 13 residues. The V end was cut by 6 bases, the J end by 5 bases, with 13 bases between. The V gene's germline CDR1 is LNHNV and CDR2 YYDKDF (reference sequence). The CDR3 bases are TGTGCCACCAGTTTGGGAGGGGGTACTGAAGCTTTCTTT. This encodes CATSLGGGTEAFF.

This clone has a single count. The chain combines TRBV2 with TRBJ1-1; 8 positions match TRBD1. V trimming: 6 bases; J trimming: 0 bases; junction bases outside the gene matches: 6. CDR3 length equals 15 residues. Germline V CDR1 and CDR2: SNHLY, FYNNEI. The CDR3 sequence is CASSRGLIMNTEAFF. CDR3 DNA: TGTGCCAGCAGCAGGGGGCTAATTATGAACACTGAAGCTTTCTTT.